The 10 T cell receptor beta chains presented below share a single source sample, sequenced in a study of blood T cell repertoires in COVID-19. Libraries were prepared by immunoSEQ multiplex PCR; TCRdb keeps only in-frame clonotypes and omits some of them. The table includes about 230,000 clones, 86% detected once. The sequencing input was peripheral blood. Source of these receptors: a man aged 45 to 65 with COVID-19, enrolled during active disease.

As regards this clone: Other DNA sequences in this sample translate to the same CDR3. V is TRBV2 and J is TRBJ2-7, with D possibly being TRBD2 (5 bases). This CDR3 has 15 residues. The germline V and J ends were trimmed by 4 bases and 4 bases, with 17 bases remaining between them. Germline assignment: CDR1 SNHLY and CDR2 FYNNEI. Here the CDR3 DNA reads TGTGCCAGCAGTGGGGGAATACTAGGGAATTACGAGCAGTACTTC. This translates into CASSGGILGNYEQYF.

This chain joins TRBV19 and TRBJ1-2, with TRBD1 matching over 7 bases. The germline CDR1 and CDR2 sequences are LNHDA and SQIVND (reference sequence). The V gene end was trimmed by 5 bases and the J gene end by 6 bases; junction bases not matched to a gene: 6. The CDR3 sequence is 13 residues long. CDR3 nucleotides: TGTGCCAGTAGTCGAGGACAGGTTAATGGCTACACCTTC. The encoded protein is CASSRGQVNGYTF.

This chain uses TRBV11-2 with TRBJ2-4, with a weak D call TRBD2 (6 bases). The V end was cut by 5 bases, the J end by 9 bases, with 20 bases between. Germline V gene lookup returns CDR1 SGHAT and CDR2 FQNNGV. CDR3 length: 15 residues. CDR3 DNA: TGTGCCAGCAGCCCCGGGGCTACGGGGGAGGTCATTCAGTACTTC. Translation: CASSPGATGEVIQYF.

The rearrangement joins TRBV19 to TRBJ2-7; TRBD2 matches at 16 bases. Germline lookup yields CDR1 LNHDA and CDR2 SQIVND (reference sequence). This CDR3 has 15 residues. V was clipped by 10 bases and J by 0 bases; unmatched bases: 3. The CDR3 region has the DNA TGTGCCACGGGGACTAGCGGGAGGGGCTCCTACGAGCAGTACTTC. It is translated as CATGTSGRGSYEQYF.

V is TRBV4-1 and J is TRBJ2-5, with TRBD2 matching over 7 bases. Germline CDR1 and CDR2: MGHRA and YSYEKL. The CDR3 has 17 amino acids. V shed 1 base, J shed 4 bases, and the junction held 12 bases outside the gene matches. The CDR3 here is CASSQVTLAEGGETQYF. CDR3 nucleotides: TGCGCCAGCAGCCAAGTTACCCTAGCGGAAGGAGGAGAGACCCAGTACTTC.

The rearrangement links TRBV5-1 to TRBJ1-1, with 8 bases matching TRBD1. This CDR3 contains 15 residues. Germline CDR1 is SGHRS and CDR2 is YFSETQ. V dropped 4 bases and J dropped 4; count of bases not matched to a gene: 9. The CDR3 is CASSPSTGAGTEAFF. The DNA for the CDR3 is TGCGCCAGCAGCCCATCGACAGGGGCCGGCACTGAAGCTTTCTTT.

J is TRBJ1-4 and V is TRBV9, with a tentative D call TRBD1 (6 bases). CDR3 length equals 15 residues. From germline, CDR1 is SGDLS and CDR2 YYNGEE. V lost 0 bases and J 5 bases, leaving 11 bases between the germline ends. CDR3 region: CASSVATGMNEKLFF. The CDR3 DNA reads TGTGCCAGCAGCGTAGCTACAGGGATGAATGAAAAACTGTTTTTT.

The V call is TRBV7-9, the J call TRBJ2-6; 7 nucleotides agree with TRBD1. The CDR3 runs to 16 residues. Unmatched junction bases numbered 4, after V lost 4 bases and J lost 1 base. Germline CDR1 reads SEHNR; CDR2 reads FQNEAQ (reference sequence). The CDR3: CASSWAGGSGANVLTF. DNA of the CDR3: TGTGCCAGCAGCTGGGCAGGGGGTTCTGGGGCCAACGTCCTGACTTTC. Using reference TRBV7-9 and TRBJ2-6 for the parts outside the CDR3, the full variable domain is DTGVSQNPRHKITKRGQNVTFRCDPISEHNRLYWYRQTLGQGPEFLTYFQNEAQLEKSRLLSDRFSAERPKGSFSTLEIQRTEQGDSAMYLCASSWAGGSGANVLTFGAGSRLTVL.

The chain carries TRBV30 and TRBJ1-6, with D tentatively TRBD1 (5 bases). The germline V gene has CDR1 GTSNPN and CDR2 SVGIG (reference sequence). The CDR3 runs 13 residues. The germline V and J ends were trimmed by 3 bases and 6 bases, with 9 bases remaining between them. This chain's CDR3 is CAWRGGINSPLHF. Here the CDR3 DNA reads TGTGCCTGGAGGGGGGGGATTAATTCACCCCTCCACTTT.

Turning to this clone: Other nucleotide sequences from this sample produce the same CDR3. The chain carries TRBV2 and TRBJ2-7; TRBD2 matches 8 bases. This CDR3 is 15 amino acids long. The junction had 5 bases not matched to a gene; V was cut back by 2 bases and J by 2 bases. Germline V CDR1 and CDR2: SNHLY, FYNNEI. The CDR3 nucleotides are TGTGCCAGCAGTGAATCTGGCGGGGGGCCCTACGAGCAGTACTTC. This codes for CASSESGGGPYEQYF.